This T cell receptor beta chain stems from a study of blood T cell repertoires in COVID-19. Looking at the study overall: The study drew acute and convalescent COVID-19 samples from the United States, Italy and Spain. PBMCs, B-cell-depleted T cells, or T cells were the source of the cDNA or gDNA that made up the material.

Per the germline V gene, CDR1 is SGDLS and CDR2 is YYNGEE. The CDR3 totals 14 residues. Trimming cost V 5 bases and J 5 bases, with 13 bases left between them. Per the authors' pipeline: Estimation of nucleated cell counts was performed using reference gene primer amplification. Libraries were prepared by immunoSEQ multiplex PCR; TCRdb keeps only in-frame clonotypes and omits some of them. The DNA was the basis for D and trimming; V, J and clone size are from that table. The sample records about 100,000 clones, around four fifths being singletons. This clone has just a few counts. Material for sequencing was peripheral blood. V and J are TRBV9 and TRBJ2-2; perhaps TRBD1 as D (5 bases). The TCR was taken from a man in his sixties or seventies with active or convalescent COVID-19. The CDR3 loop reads CASRPWAGTGELFF. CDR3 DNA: TGTGCCAGCAGACCGTGGGCAGGGACCGGGGAGCTGTTTTTT.